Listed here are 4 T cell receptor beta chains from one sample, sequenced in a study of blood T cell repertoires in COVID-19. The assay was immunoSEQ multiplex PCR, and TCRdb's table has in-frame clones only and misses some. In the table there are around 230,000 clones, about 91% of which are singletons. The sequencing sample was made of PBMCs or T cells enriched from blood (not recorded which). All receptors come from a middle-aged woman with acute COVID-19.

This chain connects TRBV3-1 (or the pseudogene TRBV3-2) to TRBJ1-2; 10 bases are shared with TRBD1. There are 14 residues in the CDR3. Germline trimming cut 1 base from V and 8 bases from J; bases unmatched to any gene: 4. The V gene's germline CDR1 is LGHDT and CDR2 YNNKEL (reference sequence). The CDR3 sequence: CASSQGQGASGYTF. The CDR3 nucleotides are TGTGCCAGCAGCCAAGGACAGGGGGCCTCGGGCTACACCTTC.

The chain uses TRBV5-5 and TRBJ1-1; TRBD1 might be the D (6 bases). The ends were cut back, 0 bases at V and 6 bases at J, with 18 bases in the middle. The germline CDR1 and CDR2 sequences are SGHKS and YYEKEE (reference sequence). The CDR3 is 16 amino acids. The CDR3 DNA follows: TGTGCCAGCAGCTTGGCCGGGCGGGGGGCGAAGGCTGAAGCTTTCTTT. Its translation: CASSLAGRGAKAEAFF. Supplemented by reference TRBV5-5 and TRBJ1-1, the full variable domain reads DAGVTQSPTHLIKTRGQQVTLRCSPISGHKSVSWYQQVLGQGPQFIFQYYEKEERGRGNFPDRFSARQFPNYSSELNVNALLLGDSALYLCASSLAGRGAKAEAFFGQGTRLTVV.

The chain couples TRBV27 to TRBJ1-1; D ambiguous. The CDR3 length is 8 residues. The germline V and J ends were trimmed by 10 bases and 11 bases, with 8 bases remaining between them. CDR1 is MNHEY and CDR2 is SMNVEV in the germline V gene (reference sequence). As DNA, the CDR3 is TGTGCCACCTGGGAGGCTTTCTTT. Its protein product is CATWEAFF.

CDR3 amino acids: CASSRQGSTGELFF. For the CDR3, the DNA is TGTGCCAGCAGCCGCCAGGGCAGCACCGGGGAGCTGTTTTTT. The chain links TRBV3-1 (or the pseudogene TRBV3-2) to TRBJ2-2; a weak D match, TRBD1 (5 bases). Deletions cut 4 bases from V and 4 bases from J, with 10 bases between. Per germline, CDR1 LGHDT and CDR2 YNNKEL (reference sequence). The CDR3 is made up of 14 amino acids.